This entry features one T cell receptor beta chain sequence. The source of the sample is a study of CXCR3-negative and CXCR3-positive naive CD8 T cells. All TRB cDNA libraries came from 5' RACE performed with UMI labels. TCRdb re-called the 5' RACE reads, yielding one record per CDR3 amino acid sequence without DNA. This repertoire includes approximately 38,000 distinct CDR3 sequences. In germline, CDR1 is SGHTA, CDR2 FQGNSA. CDR3 length: 15 amino acids. The V gene is TRBV7-2, the J gene TRBJ1-5. Material for sequencing was memory CD8+ T cells from blood. This receptor was identified in a human donor in good health. Some clones in this sample may be carry-over from other donors' samples. The CDR3 region is CASSLHQDSNQPQHF. The full variable domain, with the rest looked up from reference TRBV7-2 and TRBJ1-5, is GAGVSQSPSNKVTEKGKDVELRCDPISGHTALYWYRQSLGQGLEFLIYFQGNSAPDKSGLPSDRFSAERTGGSVSTLTIQRTQQEDSAVYLCASSLHQDSNQPQHFGDGTRLSIL.